The 8 T cell receptor beta chains in this list originate from one sample, sequenced in a study of T cell responses to AZD1222 COVID-19 vaccine. Using immunoSEQ multiplex PCR, the repertoire was profiled, and TCRdb retains in-frame clones only, with some absent. The table shows some 100,000 clones, with about 89% occurring only once. Sequencing was performed on peripheral blood, taken 28 days after the second AZD1222 dose. These TCRs come from an adult who received the AZD1222 COVID-19 vaccine.

This clone was observed once. DNA for the CDR3: TGCGCCAGCAGCCAAGTCTTCCCGGGGGCGGCCCAGTACTTC. As protein: CASSQVFPGAAQYF. The chain is built from TRBV4-1 and TRBJ2-5; tentatively, D is TRBD1 or TRBD2 (6 bases each). The CDR3 has 14 amino acids. CDR1 MGHRA and CDR2 YSYEKL come from the germline V gene. V lost 1 base and J 9 bases, leaving 15 bases between the germline ends.

The chain combines TRBV19 with TRBJ1-4; D is possibly TRBD1 (5 bases). CDR3 length: 15 residues. V lost 3 bases and J lost 8, with 16 bases in between. Germline V CDR1 and CDR2: LNHDA, SQIVND (reference sequence). CDR3 nucleotides: TGTGCCAGTAGTATCGCACAGGTATACATGGAAAAACTGTTTTTT. Residues: CASSIAQVYMEKLFF.

The chain uses TRBV5-6 and TRBJ2-7; possibly TRBD2 for D (6 bases). CDR3 length: 14 amino acids. The germline V gene encodes CDR1 SGHDT and CDR2 YYEEEE. The V end lost 7 bases, the J end lost 4 bases, and 18 bases lay between the germline ends. In DNA, the CDR3 is TGTGCCAGCTCCCCCTTGATGGGGGGTTACGAGCAGTACTTC. This translates into CASSPLMGGYEQYF.

As DNA, the CDR3 is TGTGCCACCAGTGATTTTGACAGCAATCAGCCCCAGCATTTT. Translation: CATSDFDSNQPQHF. The rearrangement links TRBV24-1 to TRBJ1-5; D is unresolved. This CDR3 region has 14 residues. V was cut by 1 base and J by 1 base, with 4 bases left in between. Germline assignment: CDR1 KGHDR and CDR2 SFDVKD.

The chain couples TRBV6-4 to TRBJ2-1; 12 bases match TRBD2. Trimming removed 0 bases from V and 4 bases from J; junction bases left unmatched: 4. The CDR3 sequence is 17 residues long. CDR1 MRHNA and CDR2 SNTAGT come from the germline V gene. The CDR3: CASSDSPTSGGYNEQFF. Written as DNA, the CDR3 is TGTGCCAGCAGTGACTCGCCGACTAGCGGGGGTTACAATGAGCAGTTCTTC.

There are a few counts of this clone. The V and J genes are TRBV6-5 and TRBJ1-6, with D possibly matching TRBD1 (6 bases). V dropped 5 bases and J dropped 8 bases, with 16 bases sitting between them. Germline values: CDR1 MNHEY, CDR2 SVGAGI. This CDR3 has 15 amino acids. The CDR3 protein is CASSLPTGGDSPLHF. CDR3 sequence (DNA): TGTGCCAGCAGTCTCCCGACAGGAGGTGATTCACCCCTCCACTTT.

The J gene is TRBJ1-1, the V gene TRBV29-1, with 8 bases matching TRBD1. Trimming took 2 bases from V and 4 from J; bases not matched to a gene: 6. This CDR3 has 14 residues. CDR1 SQVTM and CDR2 ANQGSEA come from the germline V gene. Written as DNA, the CDR3 is TGCAGCGTTGAACGAGACAGGGGCAGCACTGAAGCTTTCTTT. Its protein is CSVERDRGSTEAFF.

V is TRBV28 and J is TRBJ2-1; 7 bases match TRBD1. V gave up 6 bases and J gave up 0 bases; unmatched junction bases: 5. This CDR3 is 15 amino acids long. CDR1 is MDHEN, CDR2 SYDVKM, per germline. As DNA, the CDR3 is TGTGCCAGCAGGTGGGACAGAAGCTCCTACAATGAGCAGTTCTTC. Translated, it gives CASRWDRSSYNEQFF.